Presented here are 26 T cell receptor beta chains from one specimen sequenced in a study of regulatory T cells in long-lasting Graves disease. Library construction for TCR beta used iRepertoire HTBI primers and Arm-PCR of CDR3 regions. TCRdb processed the multiplex PCR reads anew with MiXCR; each CDR3 protein has one entry. The profile covers roughly 500,000 distinct CDR3 sequences, with about 12% appearing a single time and around 9.3% taken by the ten largest. Time point noted: newly diagnosed GD, antithyroid drugs for less than 3 months. Extracted PBMC RNA gave rise to the TCR library. These data were also reused for a study on T cells in Graves' hyperthyroidism and ophthalmopathy.

The sample was peripheral blood mononuclear cells (PBMCs), taken at new diagnosis, from a patient treated with antithyroid drugs. These receptors originate from a woman aged 25 to 39 with Graves disease.

The V gene is TRBV25-1, the J gene TRBJ2-7; D remains ambiguous. V lost 5 bases and J lost 6, with 11 bases in between. This CDR3 contains 12 residues. The germline V gene has CDR1 MGHDK and CDR2 SYGVNS. CDR3: CASSRAFGEQYF. In DNA, the CDR3 is TGTGCCAGCAGTAGGGCTTTTGGCGAGCAGTACTTC.

This chain connects TRBV28 to TRBJ1-4; tentatively, D is TRBD1 (5 bases). The CDR3 runs 13 residues. The germline CDR1 and CDR2 sequences are MDHEN and SYDVKM. Between the trimmed V and J ends, which lost 11 bases and 3 bases, there was a span of 13 bases. The DNA of the CDR3 is TGTGCCGCCGGCGGGGGTGCTAATGAAAAACTGTTTTTT. Residues: CAAGGGANEKLFF.

The rearrangement links TRBV11-2 to TRBJ1-2; D is unclear. The CDR3 spans 17 residues. The V end was cut by 1 base, the J end by 8 bases, with 23 bases between. The V gene's germline CDR1 is SGHAT and CDR2 FQNNGV. CDR3 protein: CASSLAASGSGPGGYTF. DNA of the CDR3: TGTGCCAGCAGCTTAGCGGCATCAGGCAGCGGCCCGGGAGGCTACACCTTC.

The chain links TRBV28 to TRBJ2-2; D is unclear. There are 13 residues in the CDR3. V was clipped by 6 bases and J by 1 base, with 6 bases between them. Germline V gene sequence: CDR1 MDHEN, CDR2 SYDVKM. CDR3 DNA sequence: TGTGCCAGCAGAGATCAGAACACCGGGGAGCTGTTTTTT. This sequence encodes CASRDQNTGELFF.

The chain has TRBV28 and TRBJ2-7; tentative D call: TRBD1 (7 bases). V lost 10 bases, J lost 3 bases, and 22 bases lay in between. Germline V lookup: CDR1 MDHEN, CDR2 SYDVKM. This CDR3 comprises 15 residues. The CDR3 loop is CATLPQGEDFYEQYF. The DNA for the CDR3 is TGTGCCACCCTCCCCCAGGGGGAGGATTTCTACGAGCAGTACTTC.

This clonotype was seen only a few times. The chain has TRBV10-3 and TRBJ2-1; D gene unclear. V was clipped by 7 bases and J by 5 bases, with 15 bases between them. CDR1 and CDR2 from the germline V gene are ENHRY and SYGVKD. CDR3 length: 14 amino acids. CDR3 sequence: CAINPGAGHNEQFF. CDR3 nucleotide sequence: TGTGCCATCAACCCGGGCGCTGGCCACAATGAGCAGTTCTTC.

The table lists this clonotype with many counts. The chain couples TRBV5-1 to TRBJ1-1; D possibly corresponds to TRBD1 (5 bases). The CDR3 is 13 amino acids. Trimming cost V 5 bases and J 3 bases, with 11 bases left between them. Germline V gene data show CDR1 as SGHRS and CDR2 as YFSETQ. The CDR3 DNA sequence: TGCGCCAGCAGAACCGACAGCCACACTGAAGCTTTCTTT. Encoded protein: CASRTDSHTEAFF.

Comments on this clonotype: A read error may account for a junction end that differs from germline. J is TRBJ2-5 and V is TRBV7-7; D perhaps matches TRBD2 (5 bases). From germline, CDR1 is SSHAT and CDR2 FNYEAQ (reference sequence). The CDR3 runs 14 residues. Written as DNA, the CDR3 is TGTGCTAGCAGCTTAAGGGAGAGGTGGGAGACCCAGTACTTC. This gives the protein CASSLRERWETQYF.

This clonotype was seen a few times. CDR3 coding DNA: TGTGCCAGCAGTTTAAATAGGTTGGCAGGGAAGTGGGAACTGTTTTTT. Protein: CASSLNRLAGKWELFF. The gene calls are TRBV27 and TRBJ1-4; tentative D call: TRBD1 (5 bases). CDR1 and CDR2 from the germline V gene are MNHEY and SMNVEV (reference sequence). V lost 2 bases, J lost 12 bases, and 22 bases lay in between. The CDR3 runs to 16 residues.

This clonotype came up many times. The genes are TRBV11-2 and TRBJ1-1; a possible D gene is TRBD1 (5 bases). V was pared by 2 bases and J by 1 base, with 14 bases between. Looked up from germline, CDR1 is SGHAT and CDR2 is FQNNGV. This CDR3 has 16 residues. CDR3: CASSLRLGVGNTEAFF. The CDR3, as DNA: TGTGCCAGCAGCTTAAGATTAGGGGTAGGGAACACTGAAGCTTTCTTT.

At least ten counts were recorded for this clonotype. The V and J genes are TRBV27 and TRBJ1-5, with 8 bases lining up with TRBD1. The J segment lost 1 base and the V segment lost 5 bases, leaving 7 bases of the junction unmatched. The CDR3 has 16 residues. The germline CDR1 and CDR2 sequences are MNHEY and SMNVEV (reference sequence). CDR3 DNA sequence: TGTGCCAGCAGTCCATTGACAGGGGTGAGCAATCAGCCCCAGCATTTT. Its translation: CASSPLTGVSNQPQHF.

This clonotype was counted many times. The chain recombines TRBV10-3 with TRBJ2-1; TRBD2 matches 7 bases. The V gene end was trimmed by 0 bases and the J gene end by 2 bases; junction bases not matched to a gene: 4. The CDR3 spans 16 residues. Per germline, CDR1 ENHRY and CDR2 SYGVKD. For the CDR3, the DNA is TGTGCCATCAGTGAGTCGATGACTAGCCCCTACAATGAGCAGTTCTTC. As protein: CAISESMTSPYNEQFF.

This clonotype was counted at least ten times. Written as DNA, the CDR3 is TGTGCCAGCAGCGAAGCTGCTAGTGGATGGACAGATACGCAGTATTTT. It yields the protein CASSEAASGWTDTQYF. The chain is built from TRBV9 and TRBJ2-3; D is unresolved. Trimming took 3 bases from V and 3 from J, leaving 17 bases between them. CDR3 size: 16 residues. CDR1 and CDR2 (germline): SGDLS, YYNGEE.

This clonotype has ten or more counts. This chain uses TRBV20-1 with TRBJ1-2, with TRBD1 as a possible D gene (5 bases). The CDR3 has 12 amino acids. V was trimmed by 3 bases and J by 3 bases, leaving 8 bases between them. Germline CDR1 DFQATT, CDR2 SNEGSKA (reference sequence). CDR3 amino acids: CSARARDYGYTF. As DNA, the CDR3 is TGCAGTGCTAGGGCCAGGGACTATGGCTACACCTTC.

This clonotype was picked up a small number of times. This chain joins TRBV7-9 and TRBJ1-2; the D gene is possibly TRBD1 (5 bases). Germline lookup yields CDR1 SEHNR and CDR2 FQNEAQ (reference sequence). V dropped 0 bases and J dropped 5 bases, with 13 bases sitting between them. There are 15 residues in the CDR3. The CDR3 nucleotides are TGTGCCAGCAGCTTAGCCGACAGTTCGGCGTATGGCTACACCTTC. Translation: CASSLADSSAYGYTF.

This clonotype was picked up many times. The chain employs TRBV19 and TRBJ2-7; 11 nucleotides agree with TRBD2. The CDR3 is 15 residues long. The junction had 6 bases not matched to a gene; V was cut back by 5 bases and J by 3 bases. Germline CDR1 and CDR2: LNHDA and SQIVND (reference sequence). The DNA for the CDR3 is TGTGCCAGTAGTTTTTCAACTAGCGGGAGCTACGAGCAGTACTTC. It translates to CASSFSTSGSYEQYF.

The rearrangement joins TRBV27 to TRBJ2-4, with a tentative D call TRBD1 (6 bases). The germline CDR1 and CDR2 sequences are MNHEY and SMNVEV (reference sequence). V was clipped by 5 bases and J by 7 bases, with 12 bases between them. The CDR3 runs 13 residues. The CDR3 sequence is CASSLMGANIQYF. CDR3 DNA sequence: TGTGCCAGCAGTCTCATGGGGGCGAACATTCAGTACTTC.

This clonotype has a count of ten or more. The chain recombines TRBV7-6 with TRBJ2-3, with D perhaps matching TRBD1 (5 bases). Germline V gives CDR1 SGHVS, CDR2 FNYEAQ. V shed 3 bases and J shed 6 bases, with 13 bases lying between them. This CDR3 comprises 14 residues. The CDR3 coding sequence is TGTGCCAGCAGCTTGTCCAGGGTTACGGATACGCAGTATTTT. Translating it yields CASSLSRVTDTQYF.

The CDR3, as DNA: TGTGCCAGCAGCTGGGGACCTTGGGCCAATGAGCAGTTCTTC. Translating it yields CASSWGPWANEQFF. This chain links TRBV11-1 with TRBJ2-1; the D gene could be TRBD1 or TRBD2 (5 bases each). V lost 4 bases and J lost 6, with 13 bases in between. CDR3 length: 14 amino acids. CDR1 SGHAT and CDR2 FQDESV come from the germline V gene (reference sequence).

There are many counts of this clonotype. The V call is TRBV9, the J call TRBJ2-2, with D possibly TRBD1 on 5 matching bases. From germline, CDR1 is SGDLS and CDR2 YYNGEE. CDR3 length equals 16 residues. V shed 0 bases and J shed 0 bases, with 9 bases lying between them. For the CDR3, the DNA is TGTGCCAGCAGCGTAGAGGGCAGGGCGAACACCGGGGAGCTGTTTTTT. Translated: CASSVEGRANTGELFF.

V and J are TRBV5-1 and TRBJ2-5, with 10 positions matching TRBD2. Germline V gene data show CDR1 as SGHRS and CDR2 as YFSETQ. This CDR3 has 17 residues. The trim removed 3 bases at V and 1 base at J, leaving 9 bases unmatched. The CDR3 DNA reads TGCGCCAGCAGCTCCGGGACTAGCGCGAAACTCCAAGAGACCCAGTACTTC. Its translation: CASSSGTSAKLQETQYF.

Many counts were recorded for this clonotype. The V and J genes are TRBV11-2 and TRBJ2-1, with TRBD1 identical over 8 bases. The CDR3 totals 11 residues. J gave up 16 bases and V 5 bases, and 7 bases lay outside the gene matches. The germline CDR1 and CDR2 sequences are SGHAT and FQNNGV. CDR3 bases: TGTGCCAGCAGCGCCCGGACAGGGAGCTTCTTC. This encodes CASSARTGSFF. Filled out from reference TRBV11-2 and TRBJ2-1, the complete variable domain reads EAGVAQSPRYKIIEKRQSVAFWCNPISGHATLYWYQQILGQGPKLLIQFQNNGVVDDSQLPKDRFSAERLKGVDSTLKIQPAKLEDSAVYLCASSARTGSFFGPGTRLTVL.

Note on this clonotype: Just one base apart from a much larger clone, this may be a read error. The chain joins TRBV3-1 to TRBJ1-4, with 8 nucleotides matching TRBD1. CDR3 length: 15 amino acids. Germline assignment: CDR1 LGHDT and CDR2 YNNKEL (reference sequence). The CDR3 DNA reads TGTGCCAGCAGCCAACCGGGACAGGTGGATGAAAATCTGTTTTTT. Protein sequence: CASSQPGQVDENLFF.

This clonotype has at least ten counts. The chain joins TRBV3-1 to TRBJ2-3, with 9 bases matching TRBD2. Trimming took 0 bases from V and 3 from J; bases not matched to a gene: 4. The CDR3 consists of 16 residues. Germline CDR1 and CDR2: LGHDT and YNNKEL (reference sequence). The CDR3 DNA sequence: TGTGCCAGCAGCCAAGATTTGGCGGGAGGGACAGATACGCAGTATTTT. This sequence encodes CASSQDLAGGTDTQYF.

This clonotype was seen only a few times. The rearrangement links TRBV18 to TRBJ1-2; 8 bases are shared with TRBD1. The V gene's germline CDR1 is KGHSH and CDR2 LQKENI. The CDR3 contains 14 residues. The J segment lost 3 bases and the V segment lost 3 bases, leaving 3 bases of the junction unmatched. The CDR3 here is CASSPTGEYYGYTF. CDR3 coding DNA: TGTGCCAGCTCACCGACAGGGGAGTACTATGGCTACACCTTC.

This clonotype was seen repeatedly, ten times or more. The chain is built from TRBV20-1 and TRBJ1-2, with D tentatively TRBD1 (5 bases). V dropped 6 bases and J dropped 8 bases, with 22 bases sitting between them. Per the germline V gene, CDR1 is DFQATT and CDR2 is SNEGSKA (reference sequence). The CDR3 totals 14 residues. CDR3 bases: TGCAGTGCAAGCCGGGACCATAGGCAGCTCGGCTACACCTTC. Translating gives CSASRDHRQLGYTF.